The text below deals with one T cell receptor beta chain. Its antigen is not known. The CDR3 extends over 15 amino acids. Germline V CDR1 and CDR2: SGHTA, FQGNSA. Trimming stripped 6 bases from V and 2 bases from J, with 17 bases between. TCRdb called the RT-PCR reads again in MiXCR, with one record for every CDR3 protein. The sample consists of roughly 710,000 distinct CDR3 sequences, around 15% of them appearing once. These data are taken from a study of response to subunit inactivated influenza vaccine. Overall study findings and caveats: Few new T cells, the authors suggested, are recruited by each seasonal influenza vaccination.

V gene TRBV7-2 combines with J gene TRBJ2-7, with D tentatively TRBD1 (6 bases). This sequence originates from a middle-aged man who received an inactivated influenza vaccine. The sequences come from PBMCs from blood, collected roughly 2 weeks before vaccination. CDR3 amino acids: CASSYRVARTYEQYF. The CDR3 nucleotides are TGTGCCAGCAGTTACAGGGTCGCCCGAACCTACGAGCAGTACTTC.